The 17 T cell receptor beta chains presented below share a single source sample, sequenced in a study of blood T cells in healthy people across ages. Then a second PCR, running roughly 7 to 11 cycles, was carried out with a sample-barcoded 5' primer and a J-beta primer mix. TCRdb re-called the 5' RACE reads through MiXCR, storing one row per CDR3 protein. The profile shows just over 800,000 distinct CDR3 sequences, roughly 60% of them singletons. Sequencing input: blood. All receptors derive from a man between 25 and 39 years old in good health.

This clonotype is a singleton in its sample. The chain recombines TRBV30 with TRBJ2-1; 7 positions match TRBD1. The length of the CDR3 is 12 residues. The germline CDR1 and CDR2 sequences are GTSNPN and SVGIG (reference sequence). Trimming cost V 0 bases and J 8 bases; bases outside gene matches: 1. CDR3 residues: CAWSVGGDEQFF. CDR3 DNA: TGTGCCTGGAGTGTAGGGGGCGATGAGCAGTTCTTC. Looking up the rest from reference TRBV30 and TRBJ2-1 gives the full variable domain: SQTIHQWPATLVQPVGSPLSLECTVEGTSNPNLYWYRQAAGRGLQLLFYSVGIGQISSEVPQNLSASRPQDRQFILSSKKLLLSDSGFYLCAWSVGGDEQFFGPGTRLTVL.

The gene calls are TRBV2 and TRBJ2-7; 7 bases are shared with TRBD2. The V gene end was trimmed by 2 bases and the J gene end by 2 bases; junction bases not matched to a gene: 6. This CDR3 is 15 amino acids long. The V gene's germline CDR1 is SNHLY and CDR2 FYNNEI. In DNA form, the CDR3 reads TGTGCCAGCAGTGAATCTCGGACTAGAACCTACGAGCAGTACTTC. This gives the protein CASSESRTRTYEQYF.

This clonotype was detected only a few times. This chain uses TRBV5-1 with TRBJ1-1; D is unresolved. Germline V gene sequence: CDR1 SGHRS, CDR2 YFSETQ. V dropped 4 bases and J dropped 2 bases, with 6 bases sitting between them. The CDR3 contains 12 residues. CDR3: CASSVSNTEAFF. CDR3 nucleotides: TGCGCCAGCAGCGTGTCTAACACTGAAGCTTTCTTT.

The rearrangement uses TRBV7-9 and TRBJ2-7; D gene uncertain. Germline V gives CDR1 SEHNR, CDR2 FQNEAQ (reference sequence). CDR3 length: 12 residues. Trimming took off 2 bases at V and 10 bases at J, with 12 bases between the two ends. This CDR3 is CASSLYAARQYF. The CDR3 DNA follows: TGTGCCAGCAGCTTATATGCGGCTCGCCAGTACTTC. Looking up the rest from reference TRBV7-9 and TRBJ2-7 gives the full variable domain: DTGVSQNPRHKITKRGQNVTFRCDPISEHNRLYWYRQTLGQGPEFLTYFQNEAQLEKSRLLSDRFSAERPKGSFSTLEIQRTEQGDSAMYLCASSLYAARQYFGPGTRLTVT.

The chain carries TRBV29-1 and TRBJ2-2; 8 positions match TRBD1. The CDR3 spans 14 residues. CDR1 and CDR2 (germline): SQVTM, ANQGSEA. V lost 7 bases, J lost 1 base, and 5 bases stayed unmatched. CDR3 nucleotide sequence: TGCAGCGCCCTTGGGACAGGGAACACCGGGGAGCTGTTTTTT. Amino acid sequence: CSALGTGNTGELFF.

The J gene is TRBJ2-1, the V gene TRBV6-2 or TRBV6-3, with TRBD2 identical over 7 bases. The germline CDR1 and CDR2 sequences are MNHEY and SVGEGT. The CDR3 has 12 residues. Unmatched junction bases numbered 9, after V lost 5 bases and J lost 14 bases. This CDR3 reads CASSLRTSRKFF. DNA for the CDR3: TGTGCCAGCAGTCTTCGGACTAGTAGGAAGTTCTTC.

V usage is TRBV5-1 and J usage is TRBJ2-7, with a tentative D call TRBD1 (6 bases). The CDR3 runs 15 residues. Germline loops: CDR1 SGHRS, CDR2 YFSETQ. V dropped 0 bases and J dropped 4 bases, with 14 bases sitting between them. CDR3 sequence: CASSLAGAQGYEQYF. In DNA form, the CDR3 reads TGCGCCAGCAGCTTGGCAGGGGCCCAAGGATACGAGCAGTACTTC.

As regards this clonotype: A read error may account for a junction end that differs from germline. This rearrangement joins TRBV9 to TRBJ2-1, with D perhaps TRBD2 (5 bases). The CDR3 length is 12 residues. Germline-derived CDR1 and CDR2 are SGDLS and YYNGEE. The CDR3 DNA is TGTGCTAGCAGCGGAAGCCGAAATGAGCAGTTCTTC. Translation gives CASSGSRNEQFF.

The V gene is TRBV7-8, the J gene TRBJ2-3, with D uncertain. The CDR3 covers 14 residues. Germline values: CDR1 SGHVS, CDR2 FQNEAQ. V was clipped by 5 bases and J by 0 bases, with 9 bases between them. The CDR3 region has the DNA TGTGCCAGCAGCGTTATAATGAGCACAGATACGCAGTATTTT. Protein sequence: CASSVIMSTDTQYF.

The genes are TRBV11-2 and TRBJ2-7; the match to TRBD2 covers 13 bases. The trim removed 3 bases at V and 4 bases at J, leaving 21 bases unmatched. The length of the CDR3 is 21 residues. In germline, CDR1 is SGHAT, CDR2 FQNNGV. CDR3 nucleotides: TGTGCCAGCAGCTTTTGGACTAGCGGGGGTCTCCGACGGGGCCGTCATTACGAGCAGTACTTC. Translated, it gives CASSFWTSGGLRRGRHYEQYF.

V gene TRBV5-1 combines with J gene TRBJ1-2; D may be TRBD1 (5 bases). The V and J ends lost 3 bases and 7 bases respectively, with 13 bases between them. The V gene's germline CDR1 is SGHRS and CDR2 YFSETQ. This CDR3 comprises 13 residues. The CDR3 region is CASSWAAGTGYTF. The CDR3 DNA sequence: TGCGCCAGCAGCTGGGCGGCAGGGACTGGCTACACCTTC.

The chain recombines TRBV6-4 with TRBJ2-5; D unclear. The DNA end is more similar to TRBJ2-7, so the J call may be wrong. Per the germline V gene, CDR1 is MRHNA and CDR2 is SNTAGT. This CDR3 region has 15 residues. CDR3 nucleotides: TGTGCCAGCACCATTTATAGTCCACCTAACTACGAGCAGTACTTC. This gives the protein CASTIYSPPNYEQYF.

This chain links TRBV28 with TRBJ2-7; possibly TRBD2 for D (6 bases). CDR3 length equals 15 residues. Germline CDR1 is MDHEN and CDR2 is SYDVKM. V lost 5 bases to trimming and J lost 3 bases, with 17 bases between them. The CDR3 bases are TGTGCCAGCAGTGCACGACTAGGATGGAGCTACGAGCAGTACTTC. It translates to CASSARLGWSYEQYF.

The rearrangement joins TRBV7-2 to TRBJ1-4; the D is unclear. This CDR3 comprises 14 residues. V lost 5 bases and J lost 8, with 15 bases in between. The germline CDR1 and CDR2 sequences are SGHTA and FQGNSA. CDR3 residues: CASSPGGTIEKLFF. The CDR3 DNA reads as TGTGCCAGCAGCCCTGGTGGTACCATAGAAAAACTGTTTTTT. Supplemented by reference TRBV7-2 and TRBJ1-4, the full variable domain reads GAGVSQSPSNKVTEKGKDVELRCDPISGHTALYWYRQSLGQGLEFLIYFQGNSAPDKSGLPSDRFSAERTGGSVSTLTIQRTQQEDSAVYLCASSPGGTIEKLFFGSGTQLSVL.

J is TRBJ2-7 and V is TRBV7-9; D is unresolved. The CDR3 runs 11 residues. Germline V lookup: CDR1 SEHNR, CDR2 FQNEAQ (reference sequence). V was cut by 11 bases and J by 0 bases, with 8 bases left in between. For the CDR3, the DNA is TGTGCCGGCGAGGCCTCCTACGAGCAGTACTTC. This translates into CAGEASYEQYF.

V gene TRBV6-5 combines with J gene TRBJ2-1; the D call may be TRBD1 or TRBD2 (5 bases each). Deletions cut 8 bases from V and 4 bases from J, with 9 bases between. Germline lookup yields CDR1 MNHEY and CDR2 SVGAGI. The CDR3 is made up of 12 amino acids. CDR3 nucleotide sequence: TGTGCCAGCGGGGACCTATACAATGAGCAGTTCTTC. It specifies CASGDLYNEQFF.

The V and J genes are TRBV4-3 and TRBJ1-2; 9 positions agree with TRBD1. CDR3 length: 16 amino acids. The junction had 7 bases not matched to a gene; V was cut back by 2 bases and J by 3 bases. Germline-derived CDR1 and CDR2 are LGHNA and YSLEER. The CDR3 region has the DNA TGCGCCAGCAGCCAACGTTACAGGGGGCAGGACTATGGCTACACCTTC. This gives the protein CASSQRYRGQDYGYTF.